The 17 T cell receptor beta chains below come from one sample, sequenced in a study of blood T cell repertoires in COVID-19. Sequencing was performed with immunoSEQ multiplex PCR; in TCRdb, only in-frame clones are kept and a portion is missing. The sample has about 210,000 clones, about 85% seen once. The sample comprised peripheral blood. Receptor source: a man aged 60 to 69 with COVID-19, enrolled during active disease.

The rearrangement joins TRBV7-2 to TRBJ1-2, with 10 positions matching TRBD1. CDR1 is SGHTA and CDR2 is FQGNSA in the germline V gene. With 5 bases clipped from V and 8 bases from J, the junction kept 11 bases outside the gene matches. This CDR3 is 15 amino acids long. The CDR3 is CASSPRGPTGGGYTF. CDR3 nucleotides: TGTGCCAGCAGCCCTCGGGGCCCGACAGGGGGCGGCTACACCTTC.

The V and J genes are TRBV5-6 and TRBJ1-2; TRBD1 matches 7 bases. Germline V gene sequence: CDR1 SGHDT, CDR2 YYEEEE. The CDR3 contains 14 residues. Trimming at V came to 4 bases and at J to 2 bases, leaving 5 bases not matched to a gene. The CDR3 nucleotides are TGTGCCAGCAGCGTTGGGACAGCCAACTATGGCTACACCTTC. Residues: CASSVGTANYGYTF.

The chain combines TRBV27 with TRBJ2-3; 9 positions match TRBD1. CDR1 MNHEY and CDR2 SMNVEV come from the germline V gene (reference sequence). V lost 5 bases to trimming and J lost 0 bases; unmatched junction nucleotides: 12. This CDR3 has 18 residues. The CDR3 sequence: CASSGTGGGPPSTDTQYF. The CDR3 nucleotides are TGTGCCAGCAGTGGTACAGGGGGCGGACCACCTAGCACAGATACGCAGTATTTT.

The CDR3, as DNA: TGTGCCAGCAGTCGCCTAAGGACTAGCGGCACAGATACGCAGTATTTT. This codes for CASSRLRTSGTDTQYF. This chain connects TRBV27 to TRBJ2-3; 9 nucleotides line up with TRBD2. This CDR3 region has 16 residues. Germline-derived CDR1 and CDR2 are MNHEY and SMNVEV (reference sequence). The V gene end was trimmed by 5 bases and the J gene end by 1 base; junction bases not matched to a gene: 7.

The J gene is TRBJ1-3, the V gene TRBV10-3; D is unresolved. The germline V gene encodes CDR1 ENHRY and CDR2 SYGVKD. V lost 7 bases, J lost 2 bases, and 12 bases lay in between. The CDR3 runs 14 residues. The CDR3 coding sequence is TGTGCCATCATGGAGGGTCTAGCTGGAAACACCATATATTTT. It encodes CAIMEGLAGNTIYF.

The chain uses TRBV9 and TRBJ1-2, with 7 bases aligning to TRBD1. CDR3 length: 14 amino acids. CDR1 is SGDLS, CDR2 YYNGEE, per germline. V was pared by 0 bases and J by 5 bases, with 4 bases of the junction left unmatched. Here the CDR3 reads CASSVGGTAYGYTF. The CDR3 nucleotides are TGTGCCAGCAGCGTAGGAGGGACAGCGTATGGCTACACCTTC. Variable domain in full (rest from reference TRBV9 and TRBJ1-2): DSGVTQTPKHLITATGQRVTLRCSPRSGDLSVYWYQQSLDQGLQFLIQYYNGEERAKGNILERFSAQQFPDLHSELNLSSLELGDSALYFCASSVGGTAYGYTFGSGTRLTVV.

The V and J genes are TRBV5-3 and TRBJ2-7, with D perhaps matching TRBD1 (6 bases). TRBV5-3 is given ORF status, its function remaining uncertain. V lost 10 bases and J 3 bases, leaving 14 bases between the germline ends. The CDR3 is 12 residues long. The chain's CDR3 is CAQGGSLYEQYF. As DNA, the CDR3 is TGTGCCCAAGGGGGTTCACTCTACGAGCAGTACTTC.

With regard to this clone: Germline is not matched at one junction end, which may reflect a read error. The identical CDR3 is also encoded by other nucleotide sequences in the sample. The chain couples TRBV7-2 to TRBJ2-5; 9 positions match TRBD1. Looked up from germline, CDR1 is SGHTA and CDR2 is FQGNSA. This CDR3 is 15 amino acids long. The CDR3 DNA reads TGTGCCAGCAGCTTAGGGGACAGGGACCAGGAGACCCAGTACTTC. This encodes CASSLGDRDQETQYF. The entire variable domain, with the rest obtained from reference TRBV7-2 and TRBJ2-5, is as follows: GAGVSQSPSNKVTEKGKDVELRCDPISGHTALYWYRQSLGQGLEFLIYFQGNSAPDKSGLPSDRFSAERTGGSVSTLTIQRTQQEDSAVYLCASSLGDRDQETQYFGPGTRLLVL.

The rearrangement uses TRBV11-2 and TRBJ2-2; 12 bases fit TRBD2. V was clipped by 4 bases and J by 3 bases; unmatched bases: 0. Germline assignment: CDR1 SGHAT and CDR2 FQNNGV. The CDR3 sequence is 15 residues long. The CDR3 DNA is TGTGCCAGCAGCTCTAGCGGGAGGGACACCGGGGAGCTGTTTTTT. This encodes CASSSSGRDTGELFF. Supplemented by reference TRBV11-2 and TRBJ2-2, the full variable domain reads EAGVAQSPRYKIIEKRQSVAFWCNPISGHATLYWYQQILGQGPKLLIQFQNNGVVDDSQLPKDRFSAERLKGVDSTLKIQPAKLEDSAVYLCASSSSGRDTGELFFGEGSRLTVL.

The rearrangement joins TRBV10-1 to TRBJ1-6; no clear D. CDR3 length equals 13 residues. V lost 5 bases, J lost 7 bases, and 9 bases lay in between. Looked up from germline, CDR1 is WNHNN and CDR2 is SYGVQD (reference sequence). CDR3 loop: CASSPGRNSPLHF. Here the CDR3 DNA reads TGCGCCAGCAGTCCGGGGAGGAATTCACCCCTCCACTTT.

The chain recombines TRBV5-1 with TRBJ1-2; TRBD1 agrees at 7 bases. CDR3 length: 14 amino acids. CDR1 and CDR2 (germline): SGHRS, YFSETQ. Losses at the gene ends were 8 bases for V and 3 bases for J; bases not matched to a gene: 10. CDR3 residues: CASSPRGADYGYTF. The CDR3 DNA reads as TGCGCCAGTTCCCCCAGGGGGGCGGACTATGGCTACACCTTC.

This clone was observed a handful of times. This rearrangement joins TRBV5-1 to TRBJ1-1; TRBD1 aligns across 8 bases. The CDR3 covers 16 residues. Germline V gene data show CDR1 as SGHRS and CDR2 as YFSETQ. Losses at the gene ends were 0 bases for V and 2 bases for J; bases not matched to a gene: 6. CDR3 bases: TGCGCCAGCAGCTTGGGCTCAGGGACAGGTAACACTGAAGCTTTCTTT. Translating gives CASSLGSGTGNTEAFF.

This clone has just a few counts. V and J are TRBV5-1 and TRBJ1-1; TRBD1 aligns across 7 bases. Trimming took 4 bases from V and 1 from J; bases not matched to a gene: 4. CDR3 length equals 14 residues. The germline V gene encodes CDR1 SGHRS and CDR2 YFSETQ. This CDR3 reads CASSVNRGNTEAFF. The CDR3 nucleotides are TGCGCCAGCAGCGTAAACAGGGGGAACACTGAAGCTTTCTTT.

The chain links TRBV6-1 to TRBJ2-1; a possible D gene is TRBD2 (5 bases). Trimming stripped 1 base from V and 6 bases from J, with 7 bases between. This CDR3 is built from 13 residues. Germline CDR1 reads MNHNS; CDR2 reads SASEGT. The CDR3 loop reads CASSEGGSNEQFF. The CDR3 coding sequence is TGTGCCAGCAGTGAAGGAGGGTCCAATGAGCAGTTCTTC.

The chain combines TRBV5-4 with TRBJ1-1; weak D call: TRBD1 (6 bases). Germline assignment: CDR1 SGHNT and CDR2 YYREEE (reference sequence). Deletions cut 4 bases from V and 1 base from J, with 26 bases between. The CDR3 is 19 amino acids. In nucleotides, the CDR3 is TGTGCCAGCAGCGATTCGCACAGGGCTCTGGTTCGATGGAACACTGAAGCTTTCTTT. Its translation: CASSDSHRALVRWNTEAFF.

This clone was counted a few times. This chain connects TRBV27 to TRBJ1-1, with 8 bases that match TRBD1. The CDR3 has 16 residues. The germline CDR1 and CDR2 sequences are MNHEY and SMNVEV (reference sequence). V trimming: 5 bases; J trimming: 3 bases; junction bases outside the gene matches: 11. The CDR3 reads CASSPTGGTLDTEAFF. For the CDR3, the DNA is TGTGCCAGCAGTCCAACAGGGGGGACTTTGGACACTGAAGCTTTCTTT.

This rearrangement joins TRBV9 to TRBJ2-7, with 7 positions matching TRBD2. Losses at the gene ends were 2 bases for V and 0 bases for J; bases not matched to a gene: 2. Germline CDR1 and CDR2: SGDLS and YYNGEE. This CDR3 contains 14 residues. The CDR3 is CASSVGGFSYEQYF. In DNA form, the CDR3 reads TGTGCCAGCAGCGTGGGGGGGTTCTCCTACGAGCAGTACTTC.